This TCR beta chain was recovered during a study of molecular identifiers for immune sequencing clone quantification. Findings and caveats of the study: Whereas naive cells kept under 1% of molecules in clones above 20 RNA copies, such clones held over 97% in effectors.

Germline V lookup: CDR1 SEHNR, CDR2 FQNEAQ (reference sequence). Trimming removed 10 bases at V and 4 bases at J, with 10 bases between. The CDR3 is 11 amino acids. Bulk libraries came from a prior protocol with listed TCR primers. One entry per CDR3 protein results from TCRdb running MiXCR on the PCR reads. Of under 600,000 distinct CDR3 sequences detected, roughly 23% appear once; the ten largest clones hold 0.7% to 1%. As regards this clonotype: What it binds is not known.

This chain links TRBV7-9 with TRBJ1-1, with D unresolved. The sequencing input was naive CD8+ T cells from blood, with Jurkat cell RNA spiked in. Subset meaning: FACS-sorted CD8+CD4-CCR7+CD45RA+ naive T cells. The origin of this receptor is a human donor in good health. Some libraries in this study had Jurkat cell RNA spiked in. The CDR3 DNA reads as TGTGCCACCCTAGAGGGCACTGAAGCTTTCTTT. It is translated as CATLEGTEAFF. Based on the CDR3 plus reference TRBV7-9 and TRBJ1-1, the full variable domain is DTGVSQNPRHKITKRGQNVTFRCDPISEHNRLYWYRQTLGQGPEFLTYFQNEAQLEKSRLLSDRFSAERPKGSFSTLEIQRTEQGDSAMYLCATLEGTEAFFGQGTRLTVV.